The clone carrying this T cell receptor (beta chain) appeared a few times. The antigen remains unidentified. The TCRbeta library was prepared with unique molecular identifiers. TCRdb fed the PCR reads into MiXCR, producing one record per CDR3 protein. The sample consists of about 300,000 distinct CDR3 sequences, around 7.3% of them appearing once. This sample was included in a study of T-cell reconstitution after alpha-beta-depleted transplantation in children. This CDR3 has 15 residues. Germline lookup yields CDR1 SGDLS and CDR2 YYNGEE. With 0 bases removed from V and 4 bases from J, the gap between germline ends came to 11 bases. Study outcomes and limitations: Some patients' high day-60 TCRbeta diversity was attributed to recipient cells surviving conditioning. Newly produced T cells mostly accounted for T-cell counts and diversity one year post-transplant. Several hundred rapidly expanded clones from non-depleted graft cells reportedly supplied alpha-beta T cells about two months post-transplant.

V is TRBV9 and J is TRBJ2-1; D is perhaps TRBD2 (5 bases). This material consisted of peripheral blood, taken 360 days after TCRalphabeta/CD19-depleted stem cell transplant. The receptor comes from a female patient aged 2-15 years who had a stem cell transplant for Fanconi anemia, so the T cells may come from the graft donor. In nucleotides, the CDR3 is TGTGCCAGCAGCGTAGGGGAGTCCCCATACAATGAGCAGTTCTTC. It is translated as CASSVGESPYNEQFF.